The TCR beta chain under discussion was sequenced for a study of cytotoxic CD8 clonotypes in ibrutinib-treated CLL. Overall study findings and caveats: Clonotypes that were public were uncommon, and they contracted or stayed stable on treatment.

V lost 1 base and J 3 bases, leaving 7 bases between the germline ends. The CDR3 runs 13 residues. Germline V gives CDR1 MDHEN, CDR2 SYDVKM. Note on this clone: What it binds is unknown.

Extraction of approximately 2 micrograms of genomic DNA from cryopreserved PBMCs supplied material for TCR beta libraries. Profiled with immunoSEQ multiplex PCR; TCRdb holds only in-frame clones, not every one. In the table there are 120,000 to 150,000 clones, 91% of which are singletons. The J gene is TRBJ2-7, the V gene TRBV28; tentatively, D is TRBD2 (6 bases). The TCR originated in a human donor with chronic lymphocytic leukemia. This specimen was PBMCs, taken after 12 months of ibrutinib treatment. CDR3 loop: CASSLLGGYEQYF. DNA of the CDR3: TGTGCCAGCAGTTTATTGGGGGGCTACGAGCAGTACTTC.